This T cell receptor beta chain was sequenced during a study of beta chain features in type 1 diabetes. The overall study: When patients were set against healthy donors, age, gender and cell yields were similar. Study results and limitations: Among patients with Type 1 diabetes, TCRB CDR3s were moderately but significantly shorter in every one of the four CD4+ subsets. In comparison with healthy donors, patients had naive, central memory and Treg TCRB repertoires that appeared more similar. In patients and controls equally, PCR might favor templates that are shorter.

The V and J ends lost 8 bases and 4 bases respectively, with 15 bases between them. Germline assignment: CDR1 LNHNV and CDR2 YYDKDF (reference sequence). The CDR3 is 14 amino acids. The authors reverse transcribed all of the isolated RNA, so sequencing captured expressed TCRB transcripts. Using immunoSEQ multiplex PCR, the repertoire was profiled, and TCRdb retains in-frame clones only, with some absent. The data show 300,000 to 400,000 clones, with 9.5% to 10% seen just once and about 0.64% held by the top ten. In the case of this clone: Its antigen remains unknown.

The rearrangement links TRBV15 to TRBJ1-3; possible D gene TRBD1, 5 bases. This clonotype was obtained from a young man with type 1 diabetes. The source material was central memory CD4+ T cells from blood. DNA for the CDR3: TGTGCCACCGGAGTGGGCAGGGCGGGAAACACCATATATTTT. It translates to CATGVGRAGNTIYF. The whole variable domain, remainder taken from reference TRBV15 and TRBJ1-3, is DAMVIQNPRYQVTQFGKPVTLSCSQTLNHNVMYWYQQKSSQAPKLLFHYYDKDFNNEADTPDNFQSRRPNTSFCFLDIRSPGLGDTAMYLCATGVGRAGNTIYFGEGSWLTVV.